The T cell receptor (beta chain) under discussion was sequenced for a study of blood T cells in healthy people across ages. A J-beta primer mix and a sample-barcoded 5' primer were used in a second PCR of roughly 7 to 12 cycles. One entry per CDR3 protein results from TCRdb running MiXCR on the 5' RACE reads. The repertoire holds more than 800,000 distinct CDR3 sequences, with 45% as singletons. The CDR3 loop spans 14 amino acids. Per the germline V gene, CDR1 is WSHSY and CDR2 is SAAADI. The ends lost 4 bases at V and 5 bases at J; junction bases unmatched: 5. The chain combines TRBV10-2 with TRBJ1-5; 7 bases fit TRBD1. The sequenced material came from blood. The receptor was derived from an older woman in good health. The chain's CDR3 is CASSGTGRHQPQHF. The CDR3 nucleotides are TGCGCCAGCAGTGGGACAGGCCGGCATCAGCCCCAGCATTTT.